This TCR beta chain appears in the sequencing data of a study of T cell repertoires in ileal Crohn's disease. Profiled with immunoSEQ multiplex PCR; TCRdb holds only in-frame clones, not every one. The table records more than 60,000 clones, roughly 89% of them present only once. As for this clone: Its specificity is not known.

Time point indicated: neoterminal ileum biopsy at postoperative endoscopy, about 6 months after surgery. Study-level findings and limits: Sorted CD8 T cells held more high-frequency clones than CD4.

The CDR3 extends over 13 amino acids. Germline loops: CDR1 SGHNT, CDR2 YENEEA. Trimming pared 0 bases from V and 8 bases from J, leaving 10 bases between. The V and J genes are TRBV11-3 and TRBJ1-2, with D possibly matching TRBD1 (5 bases). Sequencing input: ileal tissue. This TCR was recovered from an adult with Crohn's disease. The CDR3 loop reads CASSLDQGGGYTF. The CDR3 DNA is TGTGCCAGCAGCTTAGACCAGGGAGGCGGCTACACCTTC.